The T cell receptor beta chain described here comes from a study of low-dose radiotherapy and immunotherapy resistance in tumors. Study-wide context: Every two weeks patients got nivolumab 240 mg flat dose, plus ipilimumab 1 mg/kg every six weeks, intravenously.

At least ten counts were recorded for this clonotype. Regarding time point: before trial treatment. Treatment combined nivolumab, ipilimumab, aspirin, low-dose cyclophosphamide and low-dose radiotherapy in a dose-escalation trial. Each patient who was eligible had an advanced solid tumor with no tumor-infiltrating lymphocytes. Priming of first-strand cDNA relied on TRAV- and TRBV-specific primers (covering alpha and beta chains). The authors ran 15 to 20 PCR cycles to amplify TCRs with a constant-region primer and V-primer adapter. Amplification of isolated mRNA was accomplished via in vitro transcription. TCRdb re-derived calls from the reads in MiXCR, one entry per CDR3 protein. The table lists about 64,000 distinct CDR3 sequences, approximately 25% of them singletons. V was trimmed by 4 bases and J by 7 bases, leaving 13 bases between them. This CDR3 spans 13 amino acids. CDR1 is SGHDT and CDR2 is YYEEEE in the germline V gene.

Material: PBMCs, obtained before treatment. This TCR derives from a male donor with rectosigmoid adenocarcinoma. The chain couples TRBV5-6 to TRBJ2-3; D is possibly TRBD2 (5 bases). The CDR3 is CASSPPSGYTQYF. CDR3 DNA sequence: TGTGCCAGCAGCCCCCCTTCGGGGTATACGCAGTATTTT.